The 3 T cell receptor beta chains in this list originate from one sample, sequenced in a study of cytotoxic CD8 clonotypes in ibrutinib-treated CLL. Here immunoSEQ multiplex PCR was the method, and the copy in TCRdb shows in-frame clones only, minus some. This table holds under 300,000 clones, 60% to 75% found once. Material: PBMCs, obtained after 24 months of ibrutinib treatment. Receptor source: a human donor with chronic lymphocytic leukemia.

The J gene is TRBJ1-2, the V gene TRBV28; 7 bases are a match to TRBD1. The CDR3 runs to 13 residues. CDR1 and CDR2 from the germline V gene are MDHEN and SYDVKM. V lost 2 bases, J lost 6 bases, and 3 bases stayed unmatched. This CDR3 is CASSLRGGHGYTF. The CDR3 DNA sequence: TGTGCCAGCAGTTTAAGAGGGGGCCATGGCTACACCTTC.

V gene TRBV28 combines with J gene TRBJ2-3; the match to TRBD2 covers 7 bases. This CDR3 comprises 12 residues. V was clipped by 4 bases and J by 7 bases; unmatched bases: 2. Per the germline V gene, CDR1 is MDHEN and CDR2 is SYDVKM. The CDR3 spells CASSSTSYTQYF. As DNA, the CDR3 is TGTGCCAGCAGTTCGACTAGCTATACGCAGTATTTT.

This chain uses TRBV7-2 with TRBJ1-4; D unresolved. The CDR3 loop spans 11 amino acids. CDR1 SGHTA and CDR2 FQGNSA come from the germline V gene. Trimming removed 2 bases from V and 8 bases from J, with 3 bases in between. The CDR3 sequence: CASSLHEKLFF. In DNA form, the CDR3 reads TGTGCCAGCAGCTTACACGAAAAACTGTTTTTT.